This TCR beta chain was sequenced for a study of CD8+CD57+ T cells in acquired aplastic anemia. The CDR3 is 12 amino acids. V was shortened by 5 bases and J by 3 bases, with 7 bases between the two germline ends. Germline CDR1 LGHNA, CDR2 YNFKEQ. TCR beta VDJ combinations and CDR3 sequences were profiled from genomic DNA. MiXCR, run by TCRdb on the reads, gives a single entry per CDR3 protein. This sample has 120,000 or so distinct CDR3 sequences, with about 40% found just once. This clonotype was observed many times. Its target is not known. Overall study results and limits: A significant difference in CD8+ Simpson's diversity between patients and controls was not found.

Patients picked for sequencing had shown CD8+CD57+ cell expansion detected by flow cytometry. The sequenced material came from sorted CD4+, CD8+, or CD8+CD57+ T cells (not recorded which) from PBMCs. The V gene is TRBV4-2, the J gene TRBJ1-2, with D uncertain. This clonotype originated in a human donor with aplastic anemia. This CDR3 reads CASSSDDYGYTF. The CDR3 DNA is TGTGCCAGCAGCTCGGACGACTATGGCTACACCTTC.